A single sample is the source of the 27 T cell receptor beta chains below, sequenced in a study of blood T cell repertoires in COVID-19. Assay: immunoSEQ multiplex PCR; the TCRdb copy retains only in-frame clones and omits some. The table records tens of thousands of clones, about 82% of them present only once. The sequencing input was peripheral blood. All receptors derive from a woman of 80 years or more with active or convalescent COVID-19.

The V and J genes are TRBV3-1 (or the pseudogene TRBV3-2) and TRBJ1-4; D is undetermined. The CDR3 is made up of 15 amino acids. Germline V gene lookup returns CDR1 LGHDT and CDR2 YNNKEL (reference sequence). Trimming took 1 base from V and 7 from J, leaving 13 bases between them. The DNA for the CDR3 is TGTGCCAGCAGCCAAGGTTACGGGGTGGGTGAAAAACTGTTTTTT. Translating it yields CASSQGYGVGEKLFF.

The chain employs TRBV9 and TRBJ2-2; 9 bases are shared with TRBD2. Germline CDR1 is SGDLS and CDR2 is YYNGEE. V lost 7 bases, J lost 7 bases, and 8 bases stayed unmatched. This CDR3 has 14 residues. The CDR3 DNA follows: TGTGCCAGCCGAATAGCGGGGGACAACGGGGAGCTGTTTTTT. It encodes CASRIAGDNGELFF.

The sample holds a few counts of this clone. This chain joins TRBV29-1 and TRBJ2-7, with a tentative D call TRBD1 (5 bases). Germline CDR1 is SQVTM and CDR2 is ANQGSEA. V shed 0 bases and J shed 7 bases, with 16 bases lying between them. The CDR3 has 14 residues. For the CDR3, the DNA is TGCAGCGTTGAAGATACCCAGGGTGATTTGGAGCAGTACTTC. As protein: CSVEDTQGDLEQYF.

The rearrangement links TRBV4-2 to TRBJ2-5, with 7 bases lining up with TRBD1. V dropped 3 bases and J dropped 5; count of bases not matched to a gene: 9. Germline assignment: CDR1 LGHNA and CDR2 YNFKEQ. The CDR3 has 15 residues. CDR3: CASSQGDRVGETQYF. DNA of the CDR3: TGTGCCAGCAGCCAGGGCGACAGGGTGGGGGAGACCCAGTACTTC.

This chain links TRBV11-2 with TRBJ2-1; 10 positions match TRBD2. CDR3 size: 16 residues. Germline CDR1 and CDR2: SGHAT and FQNNGV. With 1 base clipped from V and 8 bases from J, the junction kept 8 bases outside the gene matches. The chain's CDR3 is CASSLASGRASDEQFF. The CDR3 DNA is TGTGCCAGCAGCTTAGCAAGCGGGAGGGCCTCGGATGAGCAGTTCTTC.

The J gene is TRBJ1-1, the V gene TRBV28, with 8 bases identical to TRBD1. Germline-derived CDR1 and CDR2 are MDHEN and SYDVKM. CDR3 size: 16 residues. Unmatched junction bases numbered 10, after V lost 6 bases and J lost 1 base. In DNA form, the CDR3 reads TGTGCCAGCAGGCCAGGACAGGGAGGAAGGAACACTGAAGCTTTCTTT. This gives the protein CASRPGQGGRNTEAFF.

This clone was seen a single time. This chain uses TRBV30 with TRBJ1-5, with 12 bases lining up with TRBD1. Unmatched junction bases numbered 10, after V lost 4 bases and J lost 6 bases. The CDR3 is made up of 16 amino acids. CDR1 is GTSNPN, CDR2 SVGIG, per germline (reference sequence). The chain's CDR3 is CAWTPGQGARGQPQHF. The CDR3 DNA is TGTGCCTGGACACCGGGACAGGGGGCGAGGGGTCAGCCCCAGCATTTT.

The chain uses TRBV5-4 and TRBJ1-3, with D uncertain. This CDR3 is 14 amino acids long. The V gene's germline CDR1 is SGHNT and CDR2 YYREEE (reference sequence). V lost 2 bases, J lost 3 bases, and 9 bases lay in between. CDR3 protein: CASSFNSLGNTIYF. The CDR3 DNA reads TGTGCCAGCAGCTTTAACAGCCTTGGAAACACCATATATTTT.

The CDR3 DNA sequence: TGTGCCAGCAGGAGGACAGGGAATAATGAAAAACTGTTTTTT. Protein product: CASRRTGNNEKLFF. The chain recombines TRBV27 with TRBJ1-4; 8 bases match TRBD1. The CDR3 is made up of 14 amino acids. The V gene end was trimmed by 6 bases and the J gene end by 4 bases; junction bases not matched to a gene: 4. CDR1 is MNHEY, CDR2 SMNVEV, per germline (reference sequence). Looking up the rest from reference TRBV27 and TRBJ1-4 gives the full variable domain: EAQVTQNPRYLITVTGKKLTVTCSQNMNHEYMSWYRQDPGLGLRQIYYSMNVEVTDKGDVPEGYKVSRKEKRNFPLILESPSPNQTSLYFCASRRTGNNEKLFFGSGTQLSVL.

The J gene is TRBJ2-5, the V gene TRBV19, with 9 bases that match TRBD1. CDR1 and CDR2 (germline): LNHDA, SQIVND (reference sequence). This CDR3 contains 16 residues. J was trimmed by 5 bases and V by 0 bases; bases with no gene match: 7. The CDR3 DNA is TGTGCCAGTAGTATAGATCCCCGGGACAGGGTGGAGACCCAGTACTTC. Amino acid sequence: CASSIDPRDRVETQYF.

The chain joins TRBV11-3 to TRBJ2-2; 15 bases agree with TRBD2. Germline V gene lookup returns CDR1 SGHNT and CDR2 YENEEA. This CDR3 contains 19 residues. The trim removed 3 bases at V and 5 bases at J, leaving 10 bases unmatched. This CDR3 reads CASSFSGLAGGLSTGELFF. CDR3 in DNA: TGTGCCAGCAGCTTCTCCGGACTAGCGGGAGGGTTATCGACCGGGGAGCTGTTTTTT.

This chain connects TRBV5-1 to TRBJ2-2; D perhaps matches TRBD1 (6 bases). Germline V gene data show CDR1 as SGHRS and CDR2 as YFSETQ. V was shortened by 3 bases and J by 1 base, with 10 bases between the two germline ends. This CDR3 has 15 amino acids. The CDR3, as DNA: TGCGCCAGCAGCTCTGGACAGAGGAACACCGGGGAGCTGTTTTTT. It codes for CASSSGQRNTGELFF.

V is TRBV6-6 and J is TRBJ2-1; D is undetermined. Trimming shortened V by 2 bases and J by 9 bases, and 11 bases separated the two germline ends. The CDR3 has 13 residues. Germline loops: CDR1 MNHNY, CDR2 SVGAGI (reference sequence). As DNA, the CDR3 is TGTGCCAGCAGTTACCACTCCGTTGGTGAGCAGTTCTTC. It translates to CASSYHSVGEQFF.

The chain couples TRBV7-2 to TRBJ2-1, with TRBD1 as a possible D gene (6 bases). CDR3 length equals 13 residues. The V gene's germline CDR1 is SGHTA and CDR2 FQGNSA. Trimming stripped 5 bases from V and 4 bases from J, with 9 bases between. CDR3 nucleotides: TGTGCCAGCAGCAAAACAGGGTACAATGAGCAGTTCTTC. Translation gives CASSKTGYNEQFF.

The genes are TRBV6-5 and TRBJ1-2, with TRBD1 identical over 7 bases. Germline trimming cut 5 bases from V and 8 bases from J; bases unmatched to any gene: 8. CDR3 size: 13 residues. Per germline, CDR1 MNHEY and CDR2 SVGAGI. The CDR3 spells CASSPETGRGYTF. CDR3 nucleotides: TGTGCCAGCAGTCCCGAGACAGGGAGAGGCTACACCTTC.

CDR3 in amino acids: CASSFSRDTTDTQYF. DNA for the CDR3: TGTGCCAGCAGCTTCAGTAGGGACACCACAGATACGCAGTATTTT. The chain recombines TRBV7-9 with TRBJ2-3, with a possible D match to TRBD1 (6 bases). The V end was cut by 3 bases, the J end by 2 bases, with 12 bases between. The CDR3 consists of 15 residues. Germline V gives CDR1 SEHNR, CDR2 FQNEAQ (reference sequence).

V gene TRBV19 combines with J gene TRBJ1-4; maybe TRBD1 (5 bases). Looked up from germline, CDR1 is LNHDA and CDR2 is SQIVND (reference sequence). CDR3 length: 15 residues. V was pared by 7 bases and J by 8 bases, with 20 bases between. The CDR3 bases are TGTGCCAGTACCAACCGACAGAAGGGAAGGGAAAAACTGTTTTTT. Its protein is CASTNRQKGREKLFF.

V gene TRBV9 combines with J gene TRBJ1-4, with D possibly TRBD1 on 5 matching bases. CDR3 size: 16 residues. Germline values: CDR1 SGDLS, CDR2 YYNGEE. Trimming left V 0 bases short and J 3 bases short, with 12 bases between. The CDR3 sequence: CASSVEGRQANEKLFF. The DNA of the CDR3 is TGTGCCAGCAGCGTAGAGGGGCGGCAAGCTAATGAAAAACTGTTTTTT.

This chain uses TRBV9 with TRBJ2-3; TRBD2 agrees at 8 bases. V gave up 0 bases and J gave up 1 base; unmatched junction bases: 13. The CDR3 contains 19 residues. The V gene's germline CDR1 is SGDLS and CDR2 YYNGEE. CDR3 coding DNA: TGTGCCAGCAGCGTAGAGGGTGGGGTAGCGGGGCGCCGCACAGATACGCAGTATTTT. Its translation is CASSVEGGVAGRRTDTQYF.

This rearrangement joins TRBV29-1 to TRBJ2-2, with D hard to call. Looked up from germline, CDR1 is SQVTM and CDR2 is ANQGSEA. This CDR3 is 11 amino acids long. The V end was cut by 7 bases, the J end by 7 bases, with 10 bases between. The CDR3 nucleotides read TGCAGCGCCTCACTATACGGGGAGCTGTTTTTT. It encodes CSASLYGELFF.

The chain joins TRBV9 to TRBJ2-2; 7 nucleotides align to TRBD1. The V and J ends lost 9 bases and 2 bases, in that order; junction bases with no gene match: 13. The V gene's germline CDR1 is SGDLS and CDR2 YYNGEE. CDR3 size: 16 residues. CDR3 sequence (DNA): TGTGCCATCCGGGACAGTCGAAAAAAAAACACCGGGGAGCTGTTTTTT. Protein product: CAIRDSRKKNTGELFF.

The chain carries TRBV4-2 and TRBJ2-3; 9 bases agree with TRBD2. This CDR3 region has 14 residues. V was pared by 7 bases and J by 0 bases, with 2 bases of the junction left unmatched. Looked up from germline, CDR1 is LGHNA and CDR2 is YNFKEQ. CDR3 nucleotide sequence: TGTGCCAGCACGGCGGGAGGGAGCACAGATACGCAGTATTTT. It yields the protein CASTAGGSTDTQYF.

The chain combines TRBV4-3 with TRBJ2-3; 9 bases are a match to TRBD2. This CDR3 comprises 15 residues. CDR1 is LGHNA, CDR2 YSLEER, per germline. V trimming: 0 bases; J trimming: 4 bases; junction bases outside the gene matches: 2. CDR3 region: CASSQDRTSADTQYF. CDR3 nucleotide sequence: TGCGCCAGCAGCCAAGACAGGACTAGCGCAGATACGCAGTATTTT.

Regarding this clone: One junction end disagrees with the germline gene, perhaps due to a read error. The chain combines TRBV7-9 with TRBJ2-7; 9 bases line up with TRBD1. CDR1 SEHNR and CDR2 FQNEAQ come from the germline V gene (reference sequence). The CDR3 runs 17 residues. CDR3 protein: CASSLARGDRVAYEQYF. CDR3 DNA: TGTGCCAGCAGCCTAGCCAGGGGGGACAGGGTGGCGTACGAGCAGTACTTC.

V usage is TRBV11-2 and J usage is TRBJ2-7; 9 nucleotides align to TRBD1. The CDR3 has 14 amino acids. Germline loops: CDR1 SGHAT, CDR2 FQNNGV. V was pared by 4 bases and J by 6 bases, with 7 bases of the junction left unmatched. The CDR3 is CASSSGGQGSEQYF. The CDR3, as DNA: TGTGCCAGCAGCTCCGGCGGACAGGGGAGCGAGCAGTACTTC.

The chain is built from TRBV28 and TRBJ2-1; D unclear. The CDR3 sequence is 14 residues long. V gave up 6 bases and J gave up 7 bases, with 16 bases separating them. Germline lookup yields CDR1 MDHEN and CDR2 SYDVKM. CDR3 nucleotides: TGTGCCAGCAGCCCCCTCGAGCGAGAGAATGAGCAGTTCTTC. It encodes CASSPLERENEQFF.

The chain couples TRBV30 to TRBJ1-1, with D unclear. In germline, CDR1 is GTSNPN, CDR2 SVGIG (reference sequence). This CDR3 comprises 13 residues. V lost 4 bases and J lost 5, with 14 bases in between. CDR3 amino acids: CAWTAGVGTEAFF. CDR3 sequence (DNA): TGTGCCTGGACTGCGGGCGTGGGGACTGAAGCTTTCTTT.